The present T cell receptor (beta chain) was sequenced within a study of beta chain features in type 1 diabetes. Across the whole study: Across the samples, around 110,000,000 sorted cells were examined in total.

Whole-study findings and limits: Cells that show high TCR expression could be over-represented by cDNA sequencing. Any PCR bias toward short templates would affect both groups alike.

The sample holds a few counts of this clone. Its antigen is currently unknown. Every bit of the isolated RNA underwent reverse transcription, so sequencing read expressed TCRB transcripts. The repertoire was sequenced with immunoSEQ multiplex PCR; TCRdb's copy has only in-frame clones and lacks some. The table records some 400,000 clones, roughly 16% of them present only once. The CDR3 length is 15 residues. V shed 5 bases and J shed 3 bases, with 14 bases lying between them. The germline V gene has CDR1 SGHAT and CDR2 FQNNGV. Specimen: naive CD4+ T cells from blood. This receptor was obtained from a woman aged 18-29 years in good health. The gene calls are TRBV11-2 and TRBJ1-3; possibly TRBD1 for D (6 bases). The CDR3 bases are TGTGCCAGCAGCGTGGACAGTGTAAATGGAAACACCATATATTTT. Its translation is CASSVDSVNGNTIYF.